In this sample, the clone carrying this TCR beta chain turned up many times. Its antigen is not known. The trim removed 5 bases at V and 5 bases at J, leaving 11 bases unmatched. Germline CDR1 reads SGHAT; CDR2 reads FQNNGV. The CDR3 extends over 16 amino acids. The data were taken from a study of T cells in Graves' hyperthyroidism and ophthalmopathy. Overall study: Peripheral blood samples were taken at initial diagnosis, prior to any treatment.

Amplification targeted TCR beta CDR3 regions from RNA transcripts. HTBI primers were employed in a first-round RT-PCR of the TCR CDR3. TCRdb re-called the multiplex PCR reads with MiXCR, one entry per CDR3 protein. The table has about 420,000 distinct CDR3 sequences, approximately 14% seen once. Study results and limitations: By a 13 V-J model, ophthalmopathy was set apart from stable hyperthyroidism.

Any patient presenting with uncontrolled infection, other autoimmune disease, pregnancy or lactation was left out. Sequences were obtained from blood. J is TRBJ2-5 and V is TRBV11-2; 10 nucleotides match TRBD2. This receptor was taken from a woman in her late teens or twenties with Graves' hyperthyroidism. CDR3 DNA sequence: TGTGCCAGCAGCCCATCCAGGACTAGCGGCGGGGAGACCCAGTACTTC. It codes for CASSPSRTSGGETQYF.